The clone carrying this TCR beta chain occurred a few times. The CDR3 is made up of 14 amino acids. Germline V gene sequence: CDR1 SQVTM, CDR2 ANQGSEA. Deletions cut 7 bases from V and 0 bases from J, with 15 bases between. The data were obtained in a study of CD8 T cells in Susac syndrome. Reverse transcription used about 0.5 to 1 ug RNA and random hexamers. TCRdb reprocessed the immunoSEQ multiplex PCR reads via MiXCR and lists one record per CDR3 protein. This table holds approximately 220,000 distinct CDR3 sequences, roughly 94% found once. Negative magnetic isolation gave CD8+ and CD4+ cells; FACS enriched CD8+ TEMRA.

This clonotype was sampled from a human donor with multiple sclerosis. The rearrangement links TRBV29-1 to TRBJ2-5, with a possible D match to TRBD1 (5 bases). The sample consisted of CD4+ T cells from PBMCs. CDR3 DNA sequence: TGCAGCGCTCCTTTGACAGCGAACCAAGAGACCCAGTACTTC. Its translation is CSAPLTANQETQYF. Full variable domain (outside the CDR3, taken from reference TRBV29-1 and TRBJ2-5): SAVISQKPSRDICQRGTSLTIQCQVDSQVTMMFWYRQQPGQSLTLIATANQGSEATYESGFVIDKFPISRPNLTFSTLTVSNMSPEDSSIYLCSAPLTANQETQYFGPGTRLLVL.